This T cell receptor (beta chain) was captured by sequencing in a study of Ad26.COV2.S vaccination and SARS-CoV-2 variants. Study-wide background: Intramuscular Ad26.COV2.S at 5x10^10 or 1x10^11 viral particles.

Treatment given: over 15 received Ad26.COV2.S at low or high dose, single or two shots; 5 received placebo; per-sample allocation not given. Sampling was performed 63 days after the first vaccine or placebo injection. This clone came up once. Produced via immunoSEQ multiplex PCR; TCRdb's table is partial and in-frame only. Of about 350,000 clones in the sample, 87% were seen once. This clonotype was obtained from a person between 18 and 60 years old who received the Ad26.COV2.S COVID-19 vaccine or a placebo. The sequences come from peripheral blood, collected in a trial of Ad26.COV2.S vaccine versus placebo.

The CDR3 here is CASSEVRQLLVGNTEAFF. CDR3 nucleotide sequence: TGTGCCAGTAGTGAGGTCCGGCAGCTCCTTGTAGGGAACACTGAAGCTTTCTTT. V gene TRBV19 combines with J gene TRBJ1-1, with no clear D. The CDR3 loop spans 18 amino acids. V was shortened by 5 bases and J by 1 base, with 23 bases between the two germline ends. Germline CDR1 reads LNHDA; CDR2 reads SQIVND (reference sequence).